Below, 22 T cell receptor beta chains from the same sample are listed, as sequenced in a study of cytomegalovirus exposure and HLA in healthy donors. PCR was performed using 60 Vbeta and 13 Jbeta primers. Only in-frame clones appear in the TCRdb table, and some are missing; sequencing was by immunoSEQ multiplex PCR. The sample contains more than 85,000 clones, approximately 81% of which appear only once. The sample comprised PBMCs. These receptors all stem from a female donor in good health and CMV-seropositive.

This clone was observed a handful of times. The chain combines TRBV2 with TRBJ1-5; weak D call: TRBD1 (5 bases). The CDR3 extends over 12 amino acids. Germline V gene data show CDR1 as SNHLY and CDR2 as FYNNEI. Trimming left V 8 bases short and J 4 bases short, with 9 bases between. CDR3 DNA sequence: TGTGCCAGCGGGGGGGGAAATCAGCCCCAGCATTTT. Translating gives CASGGGNQPQHF.

V and J are TRBV5-6 and TRBJ1-1; possibly TRBD1 for D (6 bases). Germline V gives CDR1 SGHDT, CDR2 YYEEEE. The CDR3 length is 13 residues. Trimming removed 3 bases from V and 3 bases from J, with 9 bases in between. The DNA of the CDR3 is TGTGCCAGCAGCTCTACAGGGTACACTGAAGCTTTCTTT. Translation: CASSSTGYTEAFF.

The chain couples TRBV4-3 to TRBJ1-1; perhaps TRBD1 as D (6 bases). The CDR3 covers 15 residues. The V end was cut by 0 bases, the J end by 4 bases, with 12 bases between. The germline gives CDR1 LGHNA, CDR2 YSLEER. CDR3 in DNA: TGCGCCAGCAGCCAAGATGAGGGAGGGGGCACTGAAGCTTTCTTT. It specifies CASSQDEGGGTEAFF.

The chain couples TRBV30 to TRBJ2-3; perhaps TRBD2 as D (5 bases). The V and J ends lost 0 bases and 2 bases respectively, with 15 bases between them. Germline V lookup: CDR1 GTSNPN, CDR2 SVGIG (reference sequence). The CDR3 spans 16 residues. DNA for the CDR3: TGTGCCTGGAGTGTTGGTCGGGAACCCTCCACAGATACGCAGTATTTT. As protein: CAWSVGREPSTDTQYF.

This sequence joins TRBV2 and TRBJ2-5; D is possibly TRBD1 (6 bases). V was clipped by 6 bases and J by 4 bases, with 18 bases between them. CDR3 length equals 15 residues. Germline CDR1 reads SNHLY; CDR2 reads FYNNEI. The CDR3 sequence: CASRQQGRVPETQYF. Written as DNA, the CDR3 is TGTGCCAGCAGACAACAGGGAAGAGTCCCAGAGACCCAGTACTTC.

This rearrangement joins TRBV11-2 to TRBJ2-3; 9 bases fit TRBD2. CDR3 length: 15 amino acids. J gave up 4 bases and V 4 bases, and 6 bases lay outside the gene matches. The V gene's germline CDR1 is SGHAT and CDR2 FQNNGV. CDR3 sequence reads: CASSSGLAWADTQYF. CDR3 DNA: TGTGCCAGCAGCTCGGGACTAGCCTGGGCAGATACGCAGTATTTT.

In its sample, this clone was seen once. The chain employs TRBV19 and TRBJ2-5; 8 nucleotides match TRBD1. The last part of the DNA fits TRBJ2-7 better; the J call may be wrong. The V gene's germline CDR1 is LNHDA and CDR2 SQIVND (reference sequence). This CDR3 is 15 amino acids long. The CDR3 DNA sequence: TGTGCCAGTAGTACCGGGACAGGAGGCTCCTACGAGCAGTACTTC. It yields the protein CASSTGTGGSYEQYF.

The CDR3 DNA follows: TGTGCCAGCAGCTTAAGGACTAGCGGGGGGGAGACCCAGTACTTC. Translation: CASSLRTSGGETQYF. This rearrangement joins TRBV7-2 to TRBJ2-5; TRBD2 agrees at 14 bases. Germline loops: CDR1 SGHTA, CDR2 FQGNSA. This CDR3 is 15 amino acids long. V lost 2 bases to trimming and J lost 5 bases; unmatched junction nucleotides: 1.

The chain uses TRBV11-2 and TRBJ1-1; maybe TRBD1 (6 bases). Germline CDR1 reads SGHAT; CDR2 reads FQNNGV. V lost 2 bases to trimming and J lost 5 bases, with 12 bases between them. CDR3 size: 14 residues. The CDR3 region is CASSLTRGGTEAFF. DNA for the CDR3: TGTGCCAGCAGCTTAACCAGGGGCGGAACTGAAGCTTTCTTT.

The rearrangement joins TRBV18 to TRBJ2-1; tentative D call: TRBD2 (5 bases). V was cut by 8 bases and J by 3 bases, with 11 bases left in between. The CDR3 spans 13 residues. CDR1 KGHSH and CDR2 LQKENI come from the germline V gene. CDR3 coding DNA: TGTGCCAGCCGGGGAGACTTCTACAATGAGCAGTTCTTC. It yields the protein CASRGDFYNEQFF. The full variable domain, in which reference TRBV18 and TRBJ2-1 provide the parts outside the CDR3, is NAGVMQNPRHLVRRRGQEARLRCSPMKGHSHVYWYRQLPEEGLKFMVYLQKENIIDESGMPKERFSAEFPKEGPSILRIQQVVRGDSAAYFCASRGDFYNEQFFGPGTRLTVL.

This chain uses TRBV19 with TRBJ2-1; D call uncertain. CDR1 is LNHDA and CDR2 is SQIVND in the germline V gene (reference sequence). V lost 8 bases, J lost 9 bases, and 11 bases lay in between. The CDR3 is 11 amino acids. The CDR3 DNA reads as TGTGCCAGTTCTTTGCTCGGTGAGCAGTTCTTC. This codes for CASSLLGEQFF.

Details on this clone: Sequence at one end of the junction differs from germline and may be a read error. V usage is TRBV7-9 and J usage is TRBJ1-2; D remains unclear. The CDR3 covers 12 residues. CDR1 and CDR2 (germline): SEHNR, FQNEAQ (reference sequence). Written as DNA, the CDR3 is TGTTCCAGCAGCTTTCCCCTCGGGGGCTACACCTTC. This encodes CSSSFPLGGYTF.

This clone was detected a few times. The chain recombines TRBV4-1 with TRBJ1-2; a weak D match, TRBD1 (5 bases). Trimming cost V 3 bases and J 0 bases, with 8 bases left between them. The CDR3 runs to 14 residues. Germline CDR1 MGHRA, CDR2 YSYEKL. The CDR3 DNA reads TGCGCCAGCAGCCAGGCAGGGCCTAACTATGGCTACACCTTC. It translates to CASSQAGPNYGYTF.

The chain is built from TRBV5-5 and TRBJ2-7; possible D gene TRBD1, 6 bases. V was pared by 4 bases and J by 2 bases, with 16 bases between. Germline V CDR1 and CDR2: SGHKS, YYEKEE (reference sequence). This CDR3 has 15 amino acids. Here the CDR3 reads CASSMRAEGAYEQYF. CDR3 in DNA: TGTGCCAGCAGCATGAGGGCAGAGGGGGCCTACGAGCAGTACTTC.

The V and J genes are TRBV5-6 and TRBJ2-3; 12 nucleotides align to TRBD2. Germline CDR1 is SGHDT and CDR2 is YYEEEE. The CDR3 totals 16 residues. V lost 4 bases, J lost 3 bases, and 6 bases stayed unmatched. CDR3 sequence reads: CASSLAGGPRTDTQYF. The CDR3 DNA reads as TGTGCCAGCAGCCTAGCGGGGGGGCCGCGGACAGATACGCAGTATTTT. Together with reference TRBV5-6 and TRBJ2-3, the CDR3 gives the full variable domain: DAGVTQSPTHLIKTRGQQVTLRCSPKSGHDTVSWYQQALGQGPQFIFQYYEEEERQRGNFPDRFSGHQFPNYSSELNVNALLLGDSALYLCASSLAGGPRTDTQYFGPGTRLTVL.

In this sample, this clone turned up once. J is TRBJ2-1 and V is TRBV18; a weak D match, TRBD1 (6 bases). CDR3 length: 15 residues. Trimming stripped 3 bases from V and 2 bases from J, with 11 bases between. Germline CDR1 reads KGHSH; CDR2 reads LQKENI. The CDR3 DNA is TGTGCCAGCTCACCCCCCGGGACACCCTACAATGAGCAGTTCTTC. Translated: CASSPPGTPYNEQFF.

The chain couples TRBV5-1 to TRBJ2-3; TRBD1 aligns across 9 bases. The J segment lost 2 bases and the V segment lost 7 bases, leaving 5 bases of the junction unmatched. The CDR3 totals 14 residues. Germline-derived CDR1 and CDR2 are SGHRS and YFSETQ. CDR3: CASRLQGATDTQYF. CDR3 nucleotides: TGCGCCAGCCGATTACAGGGGGCCACAGATACGCAGTATTTT.

The gene calls are TRBV28 and TRBJ1-4; 9 nucleotides align to TRBD1. The CDR3 is made up of 16 amino acids. Trimming took 3 bases from V and 4 from J; bases not matched to a gene: 6. Germline CDR1 and CDR2: MDHEN and SYDVKM. CDR3 residues: CASSLGQGGGNEKLFF. The CDR3 region has the DNA TGTGCCAGCAGTTTGGGACAGGGTGGGGGTAATGAAAAACTGTTTTTT. Combining the CDR3 with reference TRBV28 and TRBJ1-4 gives the whole variable domain DVKVTQSSRYLVKRTGEKVFLECVQDMDHENMFWYRQDPGLGLRLIYFSYDVKMKEKGDIPEGYSVSREKKERFSLILESASTNQTSMYLCASSLGQGGGNEKLFFGSGTQLSVL.

The gene calls are TRBV6-5 and TRBJ2-7, with D tentatively TRBD2 (6 bases). CDR1 MNHEY and CDR2 SVGAGI come from the germline V gene. V lost 2 bases and J 0 bases, leaving 14 bases between the germline ends. CDR3 size: 16 residues. CDR3 in DNA: TGTGCCAGCAGTTACGACTCGACTAGGCTCTCCTACGAGCAGTACTTC. This translates into CASSYDSTRLSYEQYF.

As DNA, the CDR3 is TGTGCCAGCAGTGAAGTGAGGGCCTGTACCTTC. Its protein product is CASSEVRACTF. V is TRBV6-1 and J is TRBJ1-2; unclear D gene. CDR1 MNHNS and CDR2 SASEGT come from the germline V gene. This CDR3 has 11 residues. Deletions cut 1 base from V and 14 bases from J, with 11 bases between.

The chain's CDR3 is CASSLNWGAGELFF. The CDR3 DNA sequence: TGTGCCAGCAGCTTAAATTGGGGCGCCGGGGAGCTGTTTTTT. This chain uses TRBV7-2 with TRBJ2-2, with D tentatively TRBD1 (5 bases). Trimming cost V 2 bases and J 6 bases, with 10 bases left between them. This CDR3 is 14 amino acids long. Germline values: CDR1 SGHTA, CDR2 FQGNSA.

The chain links TRBV7-9 to TRBJ1-5; D unresolved. Germline-derived CDR1 and CDR2 are SEHNR and FQNEAQ (reference sequence). The CDR3 runs 14 residues. Trimming left V 6 bases short and J 1 base short, with 10 bases between. The CDR3 region has the DNA TGTGCCAGCAGGGCTGAGGGAAGCAATCAGCCCCAGCATTTT. Amino acid sequence: CASRAEGSNQPQHF.